Listed here are 9 T cell receptor beta chains from one sample, sequenced in a study of shared clonotypes between healthy human individuals. Naivety among CD8 cells was defined by CD45RO negativity and positive CCR7 selection, thereby excluding terminally differentiated effector memory CD45RA+ cells. Clones were sequenced by immunoSEQ multiplex PCR, and TCRdb holds only the in-frame ones, with some missing. Of about 2.1 million clones in the sample, about 94% are singletons; the top ten hold roughly 1.7%. Source material: naive CD8+ T cells from PBMCs. Receptor source: a man between 18 and 35 years old in good health. Some clones in this sample may be carry-over from other donors' samples.

V and J are TRBV7-2 and TRBJ2-7; the D gene is possibly TRBD2 (5 bases). Looked up from germline, CDR1 is SGHTA and CDR2 is FQGNSA. CDR3 length: 15 residues. Trimming cost V 4 bases and J 2 bases, with 15 bases left between them. In DNA, the CDR3 is TGTGCCAGCAGCTGGGTTGCGGGTACCCCCTACGAGCAGTACTTC. This sequence encodes CASSWVAGTPYEQYF.

The chain uses TRBV9 and TRBJ1-1; D unclear. Germline V CDR1 and CDR2: SGDLS, YYNGEE. Trimming stripped 0 bases from V and 5 bases from J, with 8 bases between. This CDR3 has 13 residues. The CDR3 sequence is CASSVGGMTEAFF. CDR3 sequence (DNA): TGTGCCAGCAGCGTAGGGGGTATGACTGAAGCTTTCTTT.

The chain has TRBV28 and TRBJ1-5; the D is unclear. Between the trimmed V and J ends, which lost 6 bases and 2 bases, there was a span of 14 bases. The CDR3 length is 15 residues. Per germline, CDR1 MDHEN and CDR2 SYDVKM. DNA for the CDR3: TGTGCCAGCAGCCCCGGGCAAGTGGGCAATCAGCCCCAGCATTTT. Translation gives CASSPGQVGNQPQHF.

In its sample, this clone was seen once. J is TRBJ2-3 and V is TRBV9; possibly TRBD1 for D (6 bases). This CDR3 is 15 amino acids long. Trimming stripped 7 bases from V and 3 bases from J, with 18 bases between. Germline CDR1 reads SGDLS; CDR2 reads YYNGEE. CDR3 in amino acids: CASSDQGQQTDTQYF. In DNA form, the CDR3 reads TGTGCCAGCTCCGATCAAGGACAGCAAACAGATACGCAGTATTTT.

The chain recombines TRBV5-1 with TRBJ2-7; 11 nucleotides align to TRBD1. The CDR3 sequence is 15 residues long. The germline gives CDR1 SGHRS, CDR2 YFSETQ. The junction had 5 bases not matched to a gene; V was cut back by 2 bases and J by 4 bases. The CDR3 bases are TGCGCCAGCAGCTTAACGGACAGGGGGCTATACGAGCAGTACTTC. Translating it yields CASSLTDRGLYEQYF. Complete variable domain (other parts from reference TRBV5-1 and TRBJ2-7): KAGVTQTPRYLIKTRGQQVTLSCSPISGHRSVSWYQQTPGQGLQFLFEYFSETQRNKGNFPGRFSGRQFSNSRSEMNVSTLELGDSALYLCASSLTDRGLYEQYFGPGTRLTVT.

The chain couples TRBV28 to TRBJ2-7, with D unclear. V was trimmed by 3 bases and J by 1 base, leaving 13 bases between them. The germline gives CDR1 MDHEN, CDR2 SYDVKM. CDR3 length: 15 residues. CDR3 protein: CASSFRGVNSYEQYF. Here the CDR3 DNA reads TGTGCCAGCAGTTTCAGAGGAGTGAATTCCTACGAGCAGTACTTC.

To note about this clone: Distinct nucleotide sequences in the sample also encode this CDR3. This chain joins TRBV27 and TRBJ2-7, with 10 nucleotides matching TRBD2. Per germline, CDR1 MNHEY and CDR2 SMNVEV (reference sequence). This CDR3 has 15 residues. V trimming: 6 bases; J trimming: 2 bases; junction bases outside the gene matches: 7. As DNA, the CDR3 is TGTGCCAGCAGCTTACGACTAGCGGGCGCCTACGAGCAGTACTTC. Protein product: CASSLRLAGAYEQYF.

This rearrangement joins TRBV7-6 to TRBJ2-7; 13 nucleotides agree with TRBD2. Germline trimming cut 5 bases from V and 2 bases from J; bases unmatched to any gene: 3. Germline CDR1 reads SGHVS; CDR2 reads FNYEAQ. The CDR3 length is 15 residues. CDR3 in amino acids: CASSGGTSGAYEQYF. CDR3 DNA sequence: TGTGCCAGCAGCGGAGGGACTAGCGGGGCCTACGAGCAGTACTTC.

The V and J genes are TRBV4-3 and TRBJ2-3; 7 bases are a match to TRBD2. The CDR3 loop spans 18 amino acids. Germline CDR1 reads LGHNA; CDR2 reads YSLEER. J was trimmed by 0 bases and V by 2 bases; bases with no gene match: 11. The chain's CDR3 is CASSQRWGGPQSTDTQYF. The CDR3 DNA reads TGCGCCAGCAGCCAACGTTGGGGAGGGCCGCAAAGCACAGATACGCAGTATTTT.